The sequence of this T cell receptor beta chain was determined in a study of chemoradiotherapy in HPV16-positive cancers. Study overall: Candidate HPV-specific clones and shared TCR motifs came from a couple of HPV16-positive patients.

Repertoires were sampled repeatedly during chemoradiotherapy. Profiled with immunoSEQ multiplex PCR; TCRdb holds only in-frame clones, not every one. Of about 5,900 clones listed, approximately 80% were seen once; the top ten hold approximately 6%. This CDR3 region has 17 residues. Losses at the gene ends were 2 bases for V and 7 bases for J; bases not matched to a gene: 14. Germline CDR1 reads SGHTA; CDR2 reads FQGNSA. General study points: Non-HPV-specific T cells did not expand in tumors during treatment, whereas candidate HPV-specific clones and E7-related motifs did.

In the case of this clone: No antigen is known for it.

The sequencing used tumor tissue, collected from a patient who underwent chemoradiotherapy. This sequence joins TRBV7-2 and TRBJ1-2; 9 bases line up with TRBD1. The TCR originated in a human donor with HPV-associated anogenital cancer. The CDR3 protein is CASSLRTGRDREGGYTF. In DNA, the CDR3 is TGTGCCAGCAGCTTACGAACGGGCCGGGACAGGGAAGGTGGCTACACCTTC.